The 27 T cell receptor beta chains given below trace back to one sample, sequenced in a study of blood T cell repertoires in COVID-19. Produced via immunoSEQ multiplex PCR; TCRdb's table is partial and in-frame only. The data contain roughly 220,000 clones, about 91% of them seen just once; the ten biggest clones take up roughly 14%. The sample comprised PBMCs or T cells enriched from blood (not recorded which). Receptors originate from a woman in her forties or fifties with acute COVID-19.

The chain carries TRBV19 and TRBJ1-1; maybe TRBD1 (5 bases). CDR3 length equals 16 residues. CDR1 and CDR2 (germline): LNHDA, SQIVND (reference sequence). Trimming took off 4 bases at V and 1 base at J, with 16 bases between the two ends. CDR3 amino acids: CASSTPRQNWNTEAFF. CDR3 nucleotides: TGTGCCAGTAGTACTCCCCGACAGAACTGGAACACTGAAGCTTTCTTT. Full variable domain (rest looked up from reference TRBV19 and TRBJ1-1): DGGITQSPKYLFRKEGQNVTLSCEQNLNHDAMYWYRQDPGQGLRLIYYSQIVNDFQKGDIAEGYSVSREKKESFPLTVTSAQKNPTAFYLCASSTPRQNWNTEAFFGQGTRLTVV.

This clone has a single count. The chain couples TRBV25-1 to TRBJ1-1, with D unclear. Deletions cut 0 bases from V and 0 bases from J, with 5 bases between. The CDR3 length is 14 residues. Germline loops: CDR1 MGHDK, CDR2 SYGVNS. The CDR3 loop reads CASSEYPVNTEAFF. As DNA, the CDR3 is TGTGCCAGCAGTGAATACCCGGTGAACACTGAAGCTTTCTTT.

This rearrangement joins TRBV18 to TRBJ1-3; D gene uncertain. There are 15 residues in the CDR3. The germline V gene encodes CDR1 KGHSH and CDR2 LQKENI. Trimming took 0 bases from V and 3 from J, leaving 9 bases between them. The CDR3 DNA reads TGTGCCAGCTCACCACCTTCGGGGTATGGAAACACCATATATTTT. Translating gives CASSPPSGYGNTIYF.

The chain carries TRBV15 and TRBJ2-7; TRBD2 matches at 9 bases. CDR1 LNHNV and CDR2 YYDKDF come from the germline V gene (reference sequence). V lost 1 base, J lost 2 bases, and 15 bases stayed unmatched. CDR3 length: 19 residues. In nucleotides, the CDR3 is TGTGCCACCAGCAGAGTCCGTGGTCCCGGCGGGAGGGCCCCCTACGAGCAGTACTTC. As protein: CATSRVRGPGGRAPYEQYF.

The rearrangement links TRBV6-5 to TRBJ2-7; possible D gene TRBD1, 6 bases. V lost 7 bases to trimming and J lost 0 bases, with 13 bases between them. The CDR3 is 14 residues long. Germline CDR1 reads MNHEY; CDR2 reads SVGAGI. The CDR3 reads CASTKQGASYEQYF. CDR3 nucleotides: TGTGCCAGCACCAAACAGGGTGCCTCCTACGAGCAGTACTTC.

CDR3 residues: CASSTKLRGPGSGANVLTF. CDR3 DNA sequence: TGTGCCAGCAGCACAAAGCTGAGGGGGCCAGGCTCTGGGGCCAACGTCCTGACTTTC. The V and J genes are TRBV7-9 and TRBJ2-6; 7 nucleotides match TRBD1. Germline V gene sequence: CDR1 SEHNR, CDR2 FQNEAQ (reference sequence). The CDR3 has 19 residues. V lost 5 bases, J lost 0 bases, and 13 bases stayed unmatched. Full variable domain (remainder filled in from reference TRBV7-9 and TRBJ2-6): DTGVSQNPRHKITKRGQNVTFRCDPISEHNRLYWYRQTLGQGPEFLTYFQNEAQLEKSRLLSDRFSAERPKGSFSTLEIQRTEQGDSAMYLCASSTKLRGPGSGANVLTFGAGSRLTVL.

DNA for the CDR3: TGTGCCAGTAGTGACCCCGGGGGGGAGGAAAAACTGTTTTTT. This gives the protein CASSDPGGEEKLFF. The chain couples TRBV19 to TRBJ1-4; tentatively, D is TRBD1 (5 bases). The length of the CDR3 is 14 residues. Per germline, CDR1 LNHDA and CDR2 SQIVND (reference sequence). The V end was cut by 5 bases, the J end by 8 bases, with 15 bases between.

V is TRBV6-5 and J is TRBJ2-5; D perhaps matches TRBD1 (5 bases). Germline CDR1 is MNHEY and CDR2 is SVGAGI. Trimming shortened V by 6 bases and J by 5 bases, and 13 bases separated the two germline ends. The CDR3 length is 13 residues. In nucleotides, the CDR3 is TGTGCCAGCAGATCAGGGTTGCGGGAGACCCAGTACTTC. Translated: CASRSGLRETQYF.

V usage is TRBV7-9 and J usage is TRBJ2-2; 9 nucleotides agree with TRBD1. Germline CDR1 reads SEHNR; CDR2 reads FQNEAQ (reference sequence). With 1 base clipped from V and 6 bases from J, the junction kept 6 bases outside the gene matches. The CDR3 sequence is 16 residues long. CDR3 sequence reads: CASSLEQGASAGELFF. CDR3 nucleotides: TGTGCCAGCAGCTTAGAACAGGGGGCTTCGGCCGGGGAGCTGTTTTTT.

The genes are TRBV28 and TRBJ2-1; 7 bases are shared with TRBD1. The CDR3 sequence is 14 residues long. CDR1 is MDHEN and CDR2 is SYDVKM in the germline V gene. V lost 3 bases, J lost 10 bases, and 9 bases stayed unmatched. The CDR3 DNA reads TGTGCCAGCAGTTTGGGGAACAGGGGCGGGGAGCAGTTCTTC. The encoded protein is CASSLGNRGGEQFF.

J is TRBJ2-1 and V is TRBV11-2; the D gene is possibly TRBD2 (5 bases). V was cut by 5 bases and J by 5 bases, with 13 bases left in between. CDR3 length: 14 amino acids. Germline assignment: CDR1 SGHAT and CDR2 FQNNGV. CDR3 amino acids: CASSLPDFDNEQFF. The CDR3 DNA is TGTGCCAGCAGCCTCCCGGACTTTGACAATGAGCAGTTCTTC.

The chain couples TRBV6-5 to TRBJ2-1; TRBD2 agrees at 11 bases. CDR3 length: 14 amino acids. The ends lost 6 bases at V and 3 bases at J; junction bases unmatched: 1. Germline V CDR1 and CDR2: MNHEY, SVGAGI. The CDR3 DNA reads TGTGCCAGCAGCCTAGCGGGGGGCTACAATGAGCAGTTCTTC. It encodes CASSLAGGYNEQFF.

The chain has TRBV5-1 and TRBJ2-1, with 10 bases that match TRBD2. Germline V CDR1 and CDR2: SGHRS, YFSETQ. The CDR3 runs to 15 residues. V was clipped by 4 bases and J by 2 bases; unmatched bases: 3. The CDR3 here is CASSLSGRAYNEQFF. The CDR3 DNA sequence: TGCGCCAGCAGCCTGAGCGGGAGGGCCTACAATGAGCAGTTCTTC.

The chain is built from TRBV28 and TRBJ2-5, with TRBD1 as a possible D gene (6 bases). CDR3 length equals 15 residues. CDR1 is MDHEN and CDR2 is SYDVKM in the germline V gene. Trimming took 4 bases from V and 5 from J, leaving 17 bases between them. The CDR3 DNA follows: TGTGCCAGCAGTTGGCGCGGCAGGGGTGAGGAGACCCAGTACTTC. Translating it yields CASSWRGRGEETQYF.

The gene calls are TRBV9 and TRBJ2-1; D might be TRBD2 (6 bases). The germline V and J ends were trimmed by 3 bases and 12 bases, with 13 bases remaining between them. Per germline, CDR1 SGDLS and CDR2 YYNGEE. This CDR3 region has 12 residues. CDR3 amino acids: CASSGTNWAQFF. The CDR3 coding sequence is TGTGCCAGCAGCGGGACTAATTGGGCGCAGTTCTTC.

The chain is built from TRBV3-1 (or the pseudogene TRBV3-2) and TRBJ1-1, with 7 bases identical to TRBD1. The length of the CDR3 is 11 residues. V trimming: 10 bases; J trimming: 6 bases; junction bases outside the gene matches: 5. Germline values: CDR1 LGHDT, CDR2 YNNKEL (reference sequence). CDR3 in amino acids: CATRGGSEAFF. In nucleotides, the CDR3 is TGTGCCACGAGAGGGGGCTCTGAAGCTTTCTTT.

The chain is built from TRBV9 and TRBJ2-3, with unresolved D. The germline V and J ends were trimmed by 3 bases and 5 bases, with 13 bases remaining between them. CDR1 is SGDLS and CDR2 is YYNGEE in the germline V gene. The CDR3 is made up of 14 amino acids. CDR3 protein: CASSARKSGDTQYF. The CDR3 bases are TGTGCCAGCAGCGCTAGAAAGTCCGGAGATACGCAGTATTTT. The full variable domain, rest sourced from reference TRBV9 and TRBJ2-3, is DSGVTQTPKHLITATGQRVTLRCSPRSGDLSVYWYQQSLDQGLQFLIQYYNGEERAKGNILERFSAQQFPDLHSELNLSSLELGDSALYFCASSARKSGDTQYFGPGTRLTVL.

The chain has TRBV28 and TRBJ2-1; TRBD1 matches 10 bases. The trim removed 11 bases at V and 7 bases at J, leaving 8 bases unmatched. CDR1 is MDHEN and CDR2 is SYDVKM in the germline V gene. This CDR3 has 13 amino acids. The CDR3 region has the DNA TGTGCCTGCGAGACAGGGGGCTGGAATGAGCAGTTCTTC. It codes for CACETGGWNEQFF.

The J gene is TRBJ2-7, the V gene TRBV27; 10 bases map to TRBD1. Germline-derived CDR1 and CDR2 are MNHEY and SMNVEV (reference sequence). Germline trimming cut 5 bases from V and 3 bases from J; bases unmatched to any gene: 7. The CDR3 has 15 residues. CDR3 amino acids: CASSLHRDRGYEQYF. The CDR3 DNA reads TGTGCCAGCAGTCTGCACCGGGACAGGGGCTACGAGCAGTACTTC.

For the CDR3, the DNA is TGTGCCAGCAGTTTCCAGGGGCCCTCGAACACTGAAGCTTTCTTT. Protein: CASSFQGPSNTEAFF. The chain is built from TRBV28 and TRBJ1-1, with D possibly being TRBD1 (6 bases). Germline V gene sequence: CDR1 MDHEN, CDR2 SYDVKM. The CDR3 length is 15 residues. Trimming left V 3 bases short and J 1 base short, with 12 bases between.

This rearrangement joins TRBV3-1 (or the pseudogene TRBV3-2) to TRBJ2-1; the D gene is possibly TRBD2 (6 bases). Trimming removed 4 bases from V and 0 bases from J, with 22 bases in between. This CDR3 spans 19 amino acids. Germline CDR1 reads LGHDT; CDR2 reads YNNKEL (reference sequence). CDR3 coding DNA: TGTGCCAGCAGCCCCTTCGGGCGGTTTGCGGGGAGCTCCTACAATGAGCAGTTCTTC. Amino acids: CASSPFGRFAGSSYNEQFF.

The chain couples TRBV4-3 to TRBJ2-1, with D hard to call. Germline CDR1 LGHNA, CDR2 YSLEER. The CDR3 is made up of 16 amino acids. Trimming shortened V by 0 bases and J by 2 bases, and 11 bases separated the two germline ends. The DNA for the CDR3 is TGCGCCAGCAGCCAAGAGCTCCGAGGAGCCTACAATGAGCAGTTCTTC. Its translation: CASSQELRGAYNEQFF.

The chain links TRBV7-9 to TRBJ2-5; D unresolved. The V gene lost 2 bases and the J gene lost 4 bases, with 11 bases spanning the gap. This CDR3 region has 14 residues. CDR1 and CDR2 from the germline V gene are SEHNR and FQNEAQ (reference sequence). This CDR3 reads CASSLRAGPETQYF. CDR3 DNA sequence: TGTGCCAGCAGCTTAAGAGCTGGTCCAGAGACCCAGTACTTC.

V and J are TRBV5-1 and TRBJ1-2; 7 bases map to TRBD1. Germline V gene lookup returns CDR1 SGHRS and CDR2 YFSETQ. The CDR3 loop spans 14 amino acids. Unmatched junction bases numbered 6, after V lost 2 bases and J lost 5 bases. This CDR3 reads CASSLQGLSYGYTF. CDR3 nucleotide sequence: TGCGCCAGCAGCTTACAGGGGTTGAGTTATGGCTACACCTTC.

The rearrangement joins TRBV3-1 (or the pseudogene TRBV3-2) to TRBJ2-2; 13 nucleotides match TRBD2. V lost 1 base, J lost 5 bases, and 4 bases stayed unmatched. Germline V lookup: CDR1 LGHDT, CDR2 YNNKEL (reference sequence). CDR3 size: 17 residues. The CDR3 nucleotides read TGTGCCAGCAGCCAAGGACTAGCGGGAGGTATTACCGGGGAGCTGTTTTTT. The encoded protein is CASSQGLAGGITGELFF.

There are many counts of this clone. CDR3 sequence reads: CASSGGQGSAFEQFF. CDR3 DNA sequence: TGTGCCAGCAGCGGCGGACAGGGTTCGGCTTTTGAGCAGTTCTTC. V gene TRBV7-6 combines with J gene TRBJ2-1, with 8 bases matching TRBD1. CDR3 length: 15 amino acids. The germline gives CDR1 SGHVS, CDR2 FNYEAQ. V lost 5 bases, J lost 9 bases, and 12 bases stayed unmatched.

This clone was seen a single time. The chain has TRBV12-3 or TRBV12-4 and TRBJ2-1; D is unresolved. The CDR3 extends over 12 amino acids. Trimming left V 4 bases short and J 10 bases short, with 11 bases between. As DNA, the CDR3 is TGTGCCAGCAGTTACCCCACCCGGGAGCAGTTCTTC. Protein: CASSYPTREQFF.